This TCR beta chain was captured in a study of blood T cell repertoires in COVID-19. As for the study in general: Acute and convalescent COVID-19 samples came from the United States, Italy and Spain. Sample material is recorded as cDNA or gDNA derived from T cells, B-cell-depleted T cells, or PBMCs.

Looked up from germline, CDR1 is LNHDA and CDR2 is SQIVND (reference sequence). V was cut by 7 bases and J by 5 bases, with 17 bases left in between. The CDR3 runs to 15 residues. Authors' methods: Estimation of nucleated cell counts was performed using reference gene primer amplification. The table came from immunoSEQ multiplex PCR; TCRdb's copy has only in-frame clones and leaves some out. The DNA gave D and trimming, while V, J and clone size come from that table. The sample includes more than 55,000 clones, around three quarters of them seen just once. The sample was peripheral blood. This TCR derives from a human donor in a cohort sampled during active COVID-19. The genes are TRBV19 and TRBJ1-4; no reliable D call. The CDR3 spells CASKASGGYNEKLFF. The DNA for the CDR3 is TGTGCCAGTAAAGCCAGCGGAGGGTACAATGAAAAACTGTTTTTT.